Reported below is one T cell receptor beta chain. Its antigen remains unknown. Generated by immunoSEQ multiplex PCR, the TCRdb table keeps only in-frame clones and is missing some. The sample lists fewer than 80,000 clones, around 79% occurring once. This sample is part of a study of T cell responses to AZD1222 COVID-19 vaccine. Findings and caveats of the study: Most donors were white British, females outnumbered males, and clonal diversity was possibly underestimated. Among vaccine-associated CD4 TCRs, coverage spanned spike, with dominance at 160-218 and 743-854. Spike-specific TCR breadth and depth were elevated following two AZD1222 doses.

J lost 8 bases, V lost 0 bases, and 5 bases had no gene match. The CDR3 is 15 amino acids. Germline V lookup: CDR1 SNHLY, CDR2 FYNNEI. This TCR was sampled from an adult in good health. V gene TRBV2 combines with J gene TRBJ2-1; 9 bases align to TRBD2. Here the sequenced sample was peripheral blood, taken on day 0 of MenACWY control vaccination. CDR3 in amino acids: CASSEAPLAGHEQFF. In nucleotides, the CDR3 is TGTGCCAGCAGTGAAGCCCCCCTAGCGGGGCATGAGCAGTTCTTC. Complete variable domain (other parts from reference TRBV2 and TRBJ2-1): EPEVTQTPSHQVTQMGQEVILRCVPISNHLYFYWYRQILGQKVEFLVSFYNNEISEKSEIFDDQFSVERPDGSNFTLKIRSTKLEDSAMYFCASSEAPLAGHEQFFGPGTRLTVL.